This entry lists 32 T cell receptor beta chains sequenced from one sample in a study of control samples from healthy donors and cancer patients. Using immunoSEQ multiplex PCR, the repertoire was profiled, and TCRdb retains in-frame clones only, with some absent. The table includes 100,000 to 150,000 clones, about 90% detected once. The sample was PBMCs. These receptors came from a middle-aged man with head and neck cancer.

The CDR3 DNA is TGCGCCAGCAGCTCGAGGGGGGTCTACAATGAGCAGTTCTTC. Its translation is CASSSRGVYNEQFF. The chain combines TRBV5-1 with TRBJ2-1; D is perhaps TRBD1 or TRBD2 (6 bases each). V was pared by 3 bases and J by 3 bases, with 10 bases between. Germline loops: CDR1 SGHRS, CDR2 YFSETQ. This CDR3 is 14 amino acids long.

The chain has TRBV7-6 and TRBJ2-1, with D perhaps TRBD1 or TRBD2 (5 bases each). Germline CDR1 and CDR2: SGHVS and FNYEAQ. This CDR3 region has 15 residues. Trimming took off 0 bases at V and 2 bases at J, with 8 bases between the two ends. CDR3 DNA sequence: TGTGCCAGCAGCTTAGCGGGACCGACCTACAATGAGCAGTTCTTC. It codes for CASSLAGPTYNEQFF.

The rearrangement uses TRBV7-9 and TRBJ2-7; 8 bases fit TRBD1. The CDR3 runs 15 residues. J gave up 3 bases and V 5 bases, and 9 bases lay outside the gene matches. Germline CDR1 reads SEHNR; CDR2 reads FQNEAQ (reference sequence). CDR3: CASSIGTGGDYEQYF. For the CDR3, the DNA is TGTGCCAGCAGCATCGGGACAGGAGGGGACTACGAGCAGTACTTC.

The table lists this clone with a few counts. The chain couples TRBV6-5 to TRBJ1-6; possible D gene TRBD1, 5 bases. V was trimmed by 2 bases and J by 9 bases, leaving 14 bases between them. Germline-derived CDR1 and CDR2 are MNHEY and SVGAGI. The CDR3 extends over 15 amino acids. CDR3 amino acids: CASSYEGRGRSPLHF. Written as DNA, the CDR3 is TGTGCCAGCAGTTACGAGGGGAGGGGACGTTCACCCCTCCACTTT.

This clone was detected only a few times. This chain links TRBV5-8 with TRBJ1-5; D gene uncertain. CDR1 SGHTS and CDR2 YDEGEE come from the germline V gene. This CDR3 is 13 amino acids long. Trimming took 0 bases from V and 5 from J, leaving 6 bases between them. The CDR3 nucleotides are TGTGCCAGCAGCTTGGCGGGCGATCAGCCCCAGCATTTT. It encodes CASSLAGDQPQHF.

The chain employs TRBV5-1 and TRBJ2-2; D possibly corresponds to TRBD1 (5 bases). The CDR3 is 15 residues long. V was clipped by 0 bases and J by 1 base, with 7 bases between them. Germline values: CDR1 SGHRS, CDR2 YFSETQ. In DNA, the CDR3 is TGCGCCAGCAGCTTGGGACAGTTGAACACCGGGGAGCTGTTTTTT. Its translation: CASSLGQLNTGELFF.

V is TRBV2 and J is TRBJ2-1, with 7 bases fitting TRBD2. J gave up 4 bases and V 3 bases, and 9 bases lay outside the gene matches. Germline V gene lookup returns CDR1 SNHLY and CDR2 FYNNEI. The CDR3 runs to 16 residues. Written as DNA, the CDR3 is TGTGCCAGCAGTGACCTGACAGCGGGGCTATACAATGAGCAGTTCTTC. Protein sequence: CASSDLTAGLYNEQFF.

This clone was seen only once. The rearrangement links TRBV7-9 to TRBJ2-3; D is unclear. Germline V gene lookup returns CDR1 SEHNR and CDR2 FQNEAQ (reference sequence). Trimming took 6 bases from V and 6 from J, leaving 10 bases between them. This CDR3 spans 12 amino acids. CDR3 nucleotide sequence: TGTGCCAGCAGGGTTAGGATGGATACGCAGTATTTT. It is translated as CASRVRMDTQYF. Full variable domain (outside the CDR3, taken from reference TRBV7-9 and TRBJ2-3): DTGVSQNPRHKITKRGQNVTFRCDPISEHNRLYWYRQTLGQGPEFLTYFQNEAQLEKSRLLSDRFSAERPKGSFSTLEIQRTEQGDSAMYLCASRVRMDTQYFGPGTRLTVL.

The chain carries TRBV4-2 and TRBJ2-1; 11 bases align to TRBD2. Germline V CDR1 and CDR2: LGHNA, YNFKEQ. The V segment lost 0 bases and the J segment 12 bases; nucleotides outside the gene matches: 10. This CDR3 comprises 16 residues. CDR3 DNA: TGTGCCAGCAGCCAAGATTCGGGGTTTAGCGGGGGGGTGCAGTTCTTC. Translation gives CASSQDSGFSGGVQFF.

The CDR3 protein is CASSPSGIMNTEAFF. CDR3 DNA: TGTGCCAGCAGCCCGAGCGGAATCATGAACACTGAAGCTTTCTTT. The genes are TRBV5-6 and TRBJ1-1; D call uncertain. The CDR3 is 15 amino acids. Germline-derived CDR1 and CDR2 are SGHDT and YYEEEE. Trimming pared 4 bases from V and 0 bases from J, leaving 13 bases between.

V and J are TRBV30 and TRBJ2-7; 7 bases are shared with TRBD1. J lost 2 bases, V lost 3 bases, and 4 bases had no gene match. The germline V gene encodes CDR1 GTSNPN and CDR2 SVGIG (reference sequence). The CDR3 covers 13 residues. CDR3 sequence (DNA): TGTGCCTGGAGGGGGACAGCTACCTACGAGCAGTACTTC. Encoded protein: CAWRGTATYEQYF.

J is TRBJ2-7 and V is TRBV13; 8 bases are a match to TRBD2. Germline CDR1 and CDR2: PRHDT and FYEKMQ (reference sequence). This CDR3 has 14 amino acids. V was clipped by 0 bases and J by 5 bases; unmatched bases: 3. The CDR3 loop reads CASSLGLAANEQYF. CDR3 DNA sequence: TGTGCCAGCAGCTTAGGACTAGCGGCTAACGAGCAGTACTTC.

The chain uses TRBV5-1 and TRBJ1-3; the match to TRBD1 covers 8 bases. Germline V CDR1 and CDR2: SGHRS, YFSETQ. The CDR3 extends over 13 amino acids. Written as DNA, the CDR3 is TGCGCGACAGGGGATGGGGACGGAAACACCATATATTTT. The encoded protein is CATGDGDGNTIYF.

The chain carries TRBV11-3 and TRBJ2-7; D may correspond to TRBD1 or TRBD2 (7 bases each). CDR1 is SGHNT and CDR2 is YENEEA in the germline V gene. The CDR3 contains 14 residues. Trimming stripped 4 bases from V and 6 bases from J, with 16 bases between. In DNA form, the CDR3 reads TGTGCCAGCAGCTCTCGGGGAGGGGGCAGCGAGCAGTACTTC. Encoded protein: CASSSRGGGSEQYF.

The chain employs TRBV19 and TRBJ2-3; TRBD1 is a possible D gene (5 bases). The V gene lost 6 bases and the J gene lost 3 bases, with 10 bases spanning the gap. Germline V gene sequence: CDR1 LNHDA, CDR2 SQIVND (reference sequence). This CDR3 has 13 amino acids. The DNA of the CDR3 is TGTGCCAGTAGCGGACAAACAACAGATACGCAGTATTTT. Its translation: CASSGQTTDTQYF.

This clone appeared a few times. This chain connects TRBV7-2 to TRBJ2-1; tentative D call: TRBD2 (5 bases). In germline, CDR1 is SGHTA, CDR2 FQGNSA. The CDR3 length is 13 residues. V lost 5 bases and J 12 bases, leaving 17 bases between the germline ends. The CDR3 DNA follows: TGTGCCAGCAGCCATCCCTTTACTAGTGTGCAGTTCTTC. Translation gives CASSHPFTSVQFF.

The chain is built from TRBV4-1 and TRBJ1-5; 11 bases align to TRBD1. CDR3 length: 17 residues. The germline V gene encodes CDR1 MGHRA and CDR2 YSYEKL. Trimming took 2 bases from V and 5 from J; bases not matched to a gene: 8. This CDR3 reads CASSQRGQGEGYQPQHF. The CDR3 DNA is TGCGCCAGCAGCCAACGGGGACAGGGGGAAGGTTATCAGCCCCAGCATTTT.

The chain has TRBV5-1 and TRBJ2-5; 15 bases are a match to TRBD2. The CDR3 covers 16 residues. Per germline, CDR1 SGHRS and CDR2 YFSETQ. J was trimmed by 5 bases and V by 4 bases; bases with no gene match: 6. CDR3 in amino acids: CASSPWTSGRVETQYF. CDR3 nucleotide sequence: TGCGCCAGCAGCCCCTGGACTAGCGGGAGGGTGGAGACCCAGTACTTC.

This chain uses TRBV12-3 or TRBV12-4 with TRBJ2-1; 8 bases fit TRBD2. The CDR3 is 12 residues long. V dropped 4 bases and J dropped 7; count of bases not matched to a gene: 0. CDR3 nucleotide sequence: TGTGCCAGCAGTTCGGGGGGGAATGAGCAGTTCTTC. Its translation is CASSSGGNEQFF.

This clone was picked up a small number of times. The rearrangement uses TRBV6-2 or TRBV6-3 and TRBJ2-1; TRBD1 matches 7 bases. CDR1 and CDR2 from the germline V gene are MNHEY and SVGEGT. The CDR3 has 16 amino acids. Losses at the gene ends were 2 bases for V and 4 bases for J; bases not matched to a gene: 8. CDR3 sequence reads: CASSYVPGTVYNEQFF. The CDR3 DNA sequence: TGTGCCAGCAGTTACGTTCCCGGGACAGTGTACAATGAGCAGTTCTTC.

The V call is TRBV20-1, the J call TRBJ2-7; D unclear. The CDR3 contains 11 residues. Germline V CDR1 and CDR2: DFQATT, SNEGSKA (reference sequence). Trimming took 3 bases from V and 8 from J, leaving 11 bases between them. CDR3 residues: CSARGISQQYF. The CDR3 DNA reads TGCAGTGCTAGGGGCATTAGTCAGCAGTACTTC.

The chain has TRBV7-2 and TRBJ1-2, with 7 bases that match TRBD1. V trimming: 1 base; J trimming: 7 bases; junction bases outside the gene matches: 15. CDR1 and CDR2 (germline): SGHTA, FQGNSA. This CDR3 spans 17 amino acids. CDR3 sequence: CASSLVLTGSILVGYTF. For the CDR3, the DNA is TGTGCCAGCAGCTTAGTACTGACAGGGAGTATATTGGTTGGCTACACCTTC.

This clone was observed a handful of times. This chain connects TRBV10-2 to TRBJ2-3, with unresolved D. This CDR3 is 13 amino acids long. Germline loops: CDR1 WSHSY, CDR2 SAAADI. V dropped 3 bases and J dropped 8 bases, with 12 bases sitting between them. The CDR3 region has the DNA TGCGCCAGCAGTGATGGACCCCAAGGTACGCAGTATTTT. Translating gives CASSDGPQGTQYF.

V is TRBV5-1 and J is TRBJ1-1; D remains unclear. This CDR3 comprises 16 residues. V was pared by 0 bases and J by 0 bases, with 12 bases between. From germline, CDR1 is SGHRS and CDR2 YFSETQ. The CDR3 sequence: CASSLESGYMNTEAFF. As DNA, the CDR3 is TGCGCCAGCAGCTTGGAGTCAGGCTACATGAACACTGAAGCTTTCTTT.

The chain couples TRBV5-4 to TRBJ1-3; D remains unclear. The germline V gene has CDR1 SGHNT and CDR2 YYREEE (reference sequence). The CDR3 loop spans 17 amino acids. Trimming cost V 1 base and J 0 bases, with 14 bases left between them. The CDR3 DNA follows: TGTGCCAGCAGCTTGTCGAAATCAGCGAACTCTGGAAACACCATATATTTT. Protein: CASSLSKSANSGNTIYF.

This chain joins TRBV24-1 and TRBJ1-2, with TRBD1 matching 10 bases. This CDR3 has 15 amino acids. V was clipped by 3 bases and J by 5 bases; unmatched bases: 5. Germline V gives CDR1 KGHDR, CDR2 SFDVKD. CDR3 nucleotide sequence: TGTGCCACCAGTGATGGGACAGGGGCCTGGTATGGCTACACCTTC. Encoded protein: CATSDGTGAWYGYTF.

The chain is built from TRBV15 and TRBJ2-3; tentative D call: TRBD1 (5 bases). The CDR3 has 14 residues. Trimming cost V 0 bases and J 6 bases, with 10 bases left between them. Germline V CDR1 and CDR2: LNHNV, YYDKDF (reference sequence). The CDR3 sequence is CATSRDLGPDTQYF. The CDR3 DNA sequence: TGTGCCACCAGCAGAGATCTGGGGCCGGATACGCAGTATTTT.

This clone was found a few times. This sequence joins TRBV5-1 and TRBJ1-6, with D tentatively TRBD1 (5 bases). V lost 0 bases and J 10 bases, leaving 17 bases between the germline ends. This CDR3 is 16 amino acids long. Germline V gene lookup returns CDR1 SGHRS and CDR2 YFSETQ. CDR3 in DNA: TGCGCCAGCAGCTTGGGGCCAACAGGATCACGATCACCCCTCCACTTT. Its protein is CASSLGPTGSRSPLHF.

The J gene is TRBJ2-7, the V gene TRBV2, with 7 positions matching TRBD2. The CDR3 runs to 14 residues. Germline V gene sequence: CDR1 SNHLY, CDR2 FYNNEI. Trimming cost V 4 bases and J 0 bases; bases outside gene matches: 3. CDR3: CASSVGGSSYEQYF. Written as DNA, the CDR3 is TGTGCCAGCAGTGTAGGCGGGAGCTCCTACGAGCAGTACTTC.

This chain links TRBV7-9 with TRBJ1-5, with D unclear. Germline CDR1 reads SEHNR; CDR2 reads FQNEAQ (reference sequence). Trimming shortened V by 2 bases and J by 7 bases, and 9 bases separated the two germline ends. The CDR3 runs 13 residues. CDR3 nucleotides: TGTGCCAGCAGCTTACTGGACGGGCAGCCCCAGCATTTT. It yields the protein CASSLLDGQPQHF. Complete variable domain (other parts from reference TRBV7-9 and TRBJ1-5): DTGVSQNPRHKITKRGQNVTFRCDPISEHNRLYWYRQTLGQGPEFLTYFQNEAQLEKSRLLSDRFSAERPKGSFSTLEIQRTEQGDSAMYLCASSLLDGQPQHFGDGTRLSIL.

V gene TRBV11-3 combines with J gene TRBJ2-1, with TRBD2 matching over 10 bases. The V and J ends lost 5 bases and 4 bases, in that order; junction bases with no gene match: 2. The V gene's germline CDR1 is SGHNT and CDR2 YENEEA. This CDR3 has 14 residues. This CDR3 reads CASSLAGAYNEQFF. The DNA for the CDR3 is TGTGCCAGCAGCCTAGCGGGGGCGTACAATGAGCAGTTCTTC.

The rearrangement links TRBV6-5 to TRBJ1-1; 7 bases fit TRBD1. The CDR3 length is 13 residues. Germline-derived CDR1 and CDR2 are MNHEY and SVGAGI. The trim removed 7 bases at V and 4 bases at J, leaving 6 bases unmatched. CDR3 DNA sequence: TGTGCCAGCATCAGACAGGGAGGCACTGAAGCTTTCTTT. Amino acid sequence: CASIRQGGTEAFF.